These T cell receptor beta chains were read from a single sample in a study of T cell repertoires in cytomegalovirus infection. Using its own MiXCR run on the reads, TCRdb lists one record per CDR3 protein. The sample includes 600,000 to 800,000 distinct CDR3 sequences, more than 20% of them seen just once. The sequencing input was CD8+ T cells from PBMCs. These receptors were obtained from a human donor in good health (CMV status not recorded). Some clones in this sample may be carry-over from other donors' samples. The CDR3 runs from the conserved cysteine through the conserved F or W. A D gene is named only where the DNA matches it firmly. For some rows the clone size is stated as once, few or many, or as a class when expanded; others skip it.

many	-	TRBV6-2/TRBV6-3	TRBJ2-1	CASRPEESGAYNEQFF	TGTGCCAGCAGACCCGAGGAGTCGGGGGCCTACAATGAGCAGTTCTTC
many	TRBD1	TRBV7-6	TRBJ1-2	CASSTRGYEGYTF	TGTGCCAGCAGTACCAGGGGGTATGAAGGCTACACCTTC
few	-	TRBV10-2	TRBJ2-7	CASSDRGTSYEQYF	TGCGCCAGCAGTGACAGGGGAACCTCCTACGAGCAGTACTTC
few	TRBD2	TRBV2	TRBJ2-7	CASSGVTRGDYEQYF	TGTGCCAGCAGTGGAGTAACGCGGGGGGACTACGAGCAGTACTTC
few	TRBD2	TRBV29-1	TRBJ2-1	CSVQGSGFSYNEQFF	TGCAGCGTTCAAGGTAGCGGGTTCTCCTACAATGAGCAGTTCTTC
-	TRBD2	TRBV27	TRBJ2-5	CASSSGLAGRKETQYF	TGTGCCAGCAGTTCGGGACTAGCGGGACGCAAAGAGACCCAGTACTTC
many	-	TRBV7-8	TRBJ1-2	CASSLEGDGYTF	TGTGCCAGCAGCTTAGAAGGGGATGGCTACACCTTC
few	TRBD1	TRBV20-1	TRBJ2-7	CSARPGQGGAYEQYF	TGCAGTGCTAGGCCGGGACAGGGGGGCGCCTACGAGCAGTACTTC
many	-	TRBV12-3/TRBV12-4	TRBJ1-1	CASAGAVEAFF	TGTGCCAGCGCTGGGGCTGTGGAAGCTTTCTTT
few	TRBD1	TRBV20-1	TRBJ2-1	CSACTGTESYNEQFF	TGCAGTGCATGTACCGGGACAGAGTCCTACAATGAGCAGTTCTTC
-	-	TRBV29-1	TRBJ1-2	CSVEDPFVANYGYTF	TGCAGCGTTGAAGATCCATTTGTGGCTAACTATGGCTACACCTTC
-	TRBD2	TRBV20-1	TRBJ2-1	CSARGTSDSSYNEQFF	TGCAGTGCTAGAGGGACTAGCGATAGCTCCTACAATGAGCAGTTCTTC
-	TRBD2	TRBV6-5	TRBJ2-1	CASSQGLAAYNEQFF	TGTGCCAGCAGTCAGGGACTAGCGGCGTACAATGAGCAGTTCTTC
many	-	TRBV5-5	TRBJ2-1	CASRPEGPKRRNEQFF	TGTGCCAGCAGACCGGAGGGACCTAAGCGGCGTAATGAGCAGTTCTTC
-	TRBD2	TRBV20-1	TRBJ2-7	CSARGLAGVSYEQYF	TGCAGTGCTAGGGGACTAGCGGGGGTCTCCTACGAGCAGTACTTC
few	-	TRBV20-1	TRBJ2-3	CSAKPRLGRFQDTQYF	TGCAGTGCCAAACCTAGACTTGGTCGATTCCAAGATACGCAGTATTTT
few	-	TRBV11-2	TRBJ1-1	CASSQGVAEAFF	TGTGCCAGCAGCCAAGGGGTAGCTGAAGCTTTCTTT
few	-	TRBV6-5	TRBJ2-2	CASNLKGGMETGELFF	TGTGCCAGCAACCTTAAGGGAGGAATGGAAACCGGGGAGCTGTTTTTT
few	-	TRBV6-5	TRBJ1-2	CASSSQGGYRGYTF	TGTGCCAGCAGTTCTCAGGGTGGGTACCGTGGCTACACCTTC
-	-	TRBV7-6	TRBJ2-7	CASSSLAEASYEQYF	TGTGCCAGCAGTTCCCTCGCGGAGGCTTCCTACGAGCAGTACTTC
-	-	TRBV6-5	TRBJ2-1	CASSYSLPPNEQFF	TGTGCCAGCAGTTACTCACTCCCCCCCAATGAGCAGTTCTTC
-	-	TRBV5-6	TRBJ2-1	CASSLEGGTGQFF	TGTGCCAGCAGCTTGGAGGGGGGTACTGGGCAGTTCTTC
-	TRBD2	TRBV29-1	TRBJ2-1	CSGGLAGESVQFF	TGCAGCGGTGGACTAGCGGGCGAAAGTGTGCAGTTCTTC
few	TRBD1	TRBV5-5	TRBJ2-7	CASSLAQGAGYEQYF	TGTGCCAGCAGCTTGGCCCAGGGGGCTGGCTACGAGCAGTACTTC
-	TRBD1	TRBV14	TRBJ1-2	CASSQDVTGVYGYTF	TGTGCCAGCAGCCAAGATGTGACAGGGGTTTATGGCTACACCTTC